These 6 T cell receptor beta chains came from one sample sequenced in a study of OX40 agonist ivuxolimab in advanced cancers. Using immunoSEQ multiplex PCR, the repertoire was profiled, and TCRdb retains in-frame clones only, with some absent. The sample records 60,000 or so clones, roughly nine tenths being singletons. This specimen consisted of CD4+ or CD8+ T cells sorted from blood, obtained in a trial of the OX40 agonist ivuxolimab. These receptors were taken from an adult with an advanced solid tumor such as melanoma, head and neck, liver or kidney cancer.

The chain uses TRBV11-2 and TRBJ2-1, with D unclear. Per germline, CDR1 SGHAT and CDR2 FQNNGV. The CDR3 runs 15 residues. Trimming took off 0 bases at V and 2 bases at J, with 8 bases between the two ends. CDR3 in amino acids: CASSLDLSPYNEQFF. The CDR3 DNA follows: TGTGCCAGCAGCTTAGATCTCTCACCCTACAATGAGCAGTTCTTC.

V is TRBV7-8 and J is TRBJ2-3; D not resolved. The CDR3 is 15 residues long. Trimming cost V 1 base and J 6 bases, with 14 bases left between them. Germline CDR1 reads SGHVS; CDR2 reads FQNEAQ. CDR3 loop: CASSLVTTLADTQYF. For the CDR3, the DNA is TGTGCCAGCAGCTTAGTTACTACTTTGGCGGATACGCAGTATTTT.

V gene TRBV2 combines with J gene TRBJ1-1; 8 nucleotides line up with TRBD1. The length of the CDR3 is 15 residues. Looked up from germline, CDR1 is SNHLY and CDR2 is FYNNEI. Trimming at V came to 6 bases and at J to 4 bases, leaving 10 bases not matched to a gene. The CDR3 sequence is CASRLSGGGSTEAFF. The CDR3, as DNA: TGTGCCAGCAGACTTTCAGGGGGCGGGAGCACTGAAGCTTTCTTT.

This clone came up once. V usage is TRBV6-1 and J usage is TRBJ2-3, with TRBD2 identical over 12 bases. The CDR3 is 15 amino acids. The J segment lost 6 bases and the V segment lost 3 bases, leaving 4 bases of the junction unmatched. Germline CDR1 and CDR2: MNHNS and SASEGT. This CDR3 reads CASSDRTSGVDTQYF. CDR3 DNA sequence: TGTGCCAGCAGTGACCGGACTAGCGGGGTGGATACGCAGTATTTT.

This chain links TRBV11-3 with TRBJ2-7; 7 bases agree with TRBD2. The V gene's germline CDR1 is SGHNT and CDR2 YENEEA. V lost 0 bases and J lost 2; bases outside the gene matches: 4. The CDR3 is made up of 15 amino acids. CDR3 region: CASSLDPSGTYEQYF. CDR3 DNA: TGTGCCAGCAGCTTAGATCCTAGCGGTACCTACGAGCAGTACTTC.

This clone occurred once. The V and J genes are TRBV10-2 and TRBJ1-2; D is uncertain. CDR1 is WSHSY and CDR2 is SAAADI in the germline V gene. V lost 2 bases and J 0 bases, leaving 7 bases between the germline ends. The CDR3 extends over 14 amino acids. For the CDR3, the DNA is TGCGCCAGCAGTGAGCCGGGAGCTAACTATGGCTACACCTTC. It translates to CASSEPGANYGYTF.